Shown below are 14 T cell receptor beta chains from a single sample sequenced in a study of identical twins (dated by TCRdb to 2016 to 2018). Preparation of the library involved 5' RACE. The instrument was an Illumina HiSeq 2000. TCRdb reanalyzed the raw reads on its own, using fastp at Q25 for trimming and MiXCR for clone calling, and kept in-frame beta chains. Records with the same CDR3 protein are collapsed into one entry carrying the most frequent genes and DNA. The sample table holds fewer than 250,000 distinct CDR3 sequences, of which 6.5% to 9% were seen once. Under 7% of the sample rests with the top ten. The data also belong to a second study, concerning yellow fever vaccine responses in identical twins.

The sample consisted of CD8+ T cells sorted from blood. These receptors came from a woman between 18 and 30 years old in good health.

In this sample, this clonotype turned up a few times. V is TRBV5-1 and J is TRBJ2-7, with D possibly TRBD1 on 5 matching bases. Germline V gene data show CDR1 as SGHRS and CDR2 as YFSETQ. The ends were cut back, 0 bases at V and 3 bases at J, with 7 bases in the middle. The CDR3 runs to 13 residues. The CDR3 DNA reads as TGCGCCAGCAGCTTGGCCCAGGGCTACGAGCAGTACTTC. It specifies CASSLAQGYEQYF.

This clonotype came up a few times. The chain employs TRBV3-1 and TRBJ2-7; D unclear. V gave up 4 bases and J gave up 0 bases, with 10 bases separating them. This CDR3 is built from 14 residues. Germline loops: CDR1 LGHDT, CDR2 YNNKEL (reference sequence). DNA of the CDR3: TGTGCCAGCAGCCCAGAAGAAGGCTCCTACGAGCAGTACGTC. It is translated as CASSPEEGSYEQYV.

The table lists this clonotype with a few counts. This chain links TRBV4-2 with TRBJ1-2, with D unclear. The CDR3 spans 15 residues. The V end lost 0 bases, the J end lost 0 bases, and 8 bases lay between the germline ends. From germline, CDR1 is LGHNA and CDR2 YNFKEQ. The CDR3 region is CASSQDLAANYGYTF. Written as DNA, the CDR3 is TGTGCCAGCAGCCAAGATCTGGCAGCTAACTATGGCTACACCTTC.

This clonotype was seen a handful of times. The CDR3 DNA reads as TGTGCCAGCAGCTTAGAGGAGACCGGGGAGCTGTTTTTT. Protein: CASSLEETGELFF. The V gene is TRBV5-6, the J gene TRBJ2-2, with D uncertain. This CDR3 has 13 amino acids. The germline CDR1 and CDR2 sequences are SGHDT and YYEEEE. The ends were cut back, 2 bases at V and 5 bases at J, with 7 bases in the middle.

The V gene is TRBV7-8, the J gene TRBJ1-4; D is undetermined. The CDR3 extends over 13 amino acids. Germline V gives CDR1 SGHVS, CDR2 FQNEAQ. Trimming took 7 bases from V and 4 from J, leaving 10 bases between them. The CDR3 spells CASTKSLNEKLFF. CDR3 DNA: TGTGCCAGCACAAAGAGCCTTAATGAAAAACTGTTTTTT.

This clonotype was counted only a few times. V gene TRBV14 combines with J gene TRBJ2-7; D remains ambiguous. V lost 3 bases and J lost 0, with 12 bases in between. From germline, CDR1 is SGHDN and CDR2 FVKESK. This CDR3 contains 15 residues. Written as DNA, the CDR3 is TGTGCCAGCAGCCAGGGTGACGGGTACTCCTACGAGCAGTACTTC. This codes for CASSQGDGYSYEQYF.

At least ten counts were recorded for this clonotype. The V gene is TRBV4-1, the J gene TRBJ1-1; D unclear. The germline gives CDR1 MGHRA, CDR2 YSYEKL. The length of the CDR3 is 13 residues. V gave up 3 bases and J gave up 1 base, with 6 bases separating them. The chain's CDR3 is CASSQRENTEAFF. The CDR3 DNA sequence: TGCGCCAGCAGCCAGCGGGAGAACACTGAAGCTTTCTTT.

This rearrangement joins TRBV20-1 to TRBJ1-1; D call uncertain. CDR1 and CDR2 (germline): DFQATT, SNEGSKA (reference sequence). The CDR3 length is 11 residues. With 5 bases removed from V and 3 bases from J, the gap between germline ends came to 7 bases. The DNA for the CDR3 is TGCAGTGCTCCTCGATACACTGAAGCTTTCTTT. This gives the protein CSAPRYTEAFF.

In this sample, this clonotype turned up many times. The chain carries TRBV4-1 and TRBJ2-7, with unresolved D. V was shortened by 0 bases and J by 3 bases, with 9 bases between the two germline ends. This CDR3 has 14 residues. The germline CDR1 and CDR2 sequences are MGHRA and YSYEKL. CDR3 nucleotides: TGCGCCAGCAGCCAAGATCTGGAATACTACGAGCAGTACTTC. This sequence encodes CASSQDLEYYEQYF.

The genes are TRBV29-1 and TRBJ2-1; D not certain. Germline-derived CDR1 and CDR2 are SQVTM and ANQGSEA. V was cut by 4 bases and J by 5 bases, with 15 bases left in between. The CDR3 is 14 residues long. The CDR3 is CSVGDFGTHNEQFF. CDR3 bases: TGCAGCGTTGGAGACTTCGGCACCCACAATGAGCAGTTCTTC.

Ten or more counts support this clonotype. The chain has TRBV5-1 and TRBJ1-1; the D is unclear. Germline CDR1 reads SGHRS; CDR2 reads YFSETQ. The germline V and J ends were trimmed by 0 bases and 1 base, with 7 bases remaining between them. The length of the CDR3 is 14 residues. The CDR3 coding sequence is TGCGCCAGCAGCTTGGAACGGAAGAACACTGAAGCTTTCTTT. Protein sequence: CASSLERKNTEAFF.

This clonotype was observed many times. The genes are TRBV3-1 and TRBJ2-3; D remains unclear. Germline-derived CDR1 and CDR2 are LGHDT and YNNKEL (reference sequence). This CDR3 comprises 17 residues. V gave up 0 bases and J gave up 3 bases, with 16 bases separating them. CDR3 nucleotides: TGTGCCAGCAGCCAAGATTACGGCCAGGATAGGACAGATACGCAGTATTTT. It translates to CASSQDYGQDRTDTQYF.

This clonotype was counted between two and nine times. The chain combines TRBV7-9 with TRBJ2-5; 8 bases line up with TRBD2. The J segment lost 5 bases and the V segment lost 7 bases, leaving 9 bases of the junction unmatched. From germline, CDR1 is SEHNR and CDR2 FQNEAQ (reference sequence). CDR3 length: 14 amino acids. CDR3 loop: CASIAGGALETQYF. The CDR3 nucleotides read TGTGCCAGCATTGCCGGGGGGGCCCTGGAGACCCAGTACTTC.

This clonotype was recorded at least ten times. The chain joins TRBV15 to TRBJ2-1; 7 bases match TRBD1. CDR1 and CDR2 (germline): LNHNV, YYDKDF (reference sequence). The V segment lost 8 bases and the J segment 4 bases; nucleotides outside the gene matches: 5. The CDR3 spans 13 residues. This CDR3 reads CATSGTVYNEQFF. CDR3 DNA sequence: TGTGCCACCTCCGGGACAGTTTACAATGAGCAGTTCTTC.